This is a list of T cell receptor beta chains from one sample in a study of cytomegalovirus exposure and HLA in healthy donors. Data came from immunoSEQ multiplex PCR; TCRdb stores just in-frame clones and leaves some out. The sample lists about 78,000 clones, less than 85% occurring once. Sequencing input: PBMCs. The receptors here all came from a male donor in good health and CMV-seronegative. Both conserved end residues are part of each CDR3. The D gene is left open where the match is weak. Some rows have no size entry. The others give once, few or many, or a class for an expanded clone.

CDR3,DNA,D,J,V,size
CASSFAYSNTEAFF,TGTGCCAGCAGCTTCGCCTATTCGAACACTGAAGCTTTCTTT,-,TRBJ1-1,TRBV5-4,-
CASRGTDGGNQPQHF,TGTGCCAGCAGGGGGACTGATGGAGGCAATCAGCCCCAGCATTTT,-,TRBJ1-5,TRBV6-1,-
CASSPGQGLNYGYTF,TGTGCCAGCAGCCCCGGACAGGGCCTAAACTATGGCTACACCTTC,TRBD1,TRBJ1-2,TRBV9,-
CASSSGPGLIQETQYF,TGTGCCAGCAGCTCAGGACCGGGACTAATCCAAGAGACCCAGTACTTC,TRBD2,TRBJ2-5,TRBV7-8,-
CSVAVAGGPYEQYF,TGCAGCGTTGCAGTAGCGGGAGGGCCGTACGAGCAGTACTTC,TRBD2,TRBJ2-7,TRBV29-1,-
CASSQGRGGGYEQYF,TGCGCCAGCAGCCAAGGACGAGGGGGTGGATACGAGCAGTACTTC,-,TRBJ2-7,TRBV4-1,-
CASSSPGTEGWGEQFF,TGCGCCAGCAGCTCACCCGGGACGGAGGGATGGGGTGAGCAGTTCTTC,-,TRBJ2-1,TRBV5-1,-
CASSVATWGGSTDTQYF,TGTGCCAGCAGCGTAGCTACGTGGGGGGGCAGCACAGATACGCAGTATTTT,-,TRBJ2-3,TRBV9,-
CASSADRNNQPQHF,TGTGCCAGCAGTGCCGACAGGAACAATCAGCCCCAGCATTTT,-,TRBJ1-5,TRBV6-1,-
CASSLHKTDSSYGYPF,TGTGCCAGCAGCCTTCATAAAACGGACAGCAGCTATGGCTACCCCTTC,-,TRBJ1-2,TRBV7-8,-
CASSPEGPVYGYTF,TGTGCCAGCAGCCCGGAGGGTCCCGTGTATGGCTACACCTTC,-,TRBJ1-2,TRBV7-2,few
CASSSSSSYNEQFF,TGTGCCAGCAGTTCTAGCTCCTCCTACAATGAGCAGTTCTTC,-,TRBJ2-1,TRBV28,-
CASYLVYEQYF,TGTGCCAGTTATCTAGTCTACGAGCAGTACTTC,-,TRBJ2-7,TRBV21-1,-
CASSFYIGGNDEQYF,TGTGCCAGCAGTTTTTATATCGGCGGGAACGACGAGCAGTACTTC,-,TRBJ2-7,TRBV28,-
CASSLQGRGGSPLHF,TGTGCCAGCAGCTTACAGGGAAGGGGCGGTTCACCCCTCCACTTT,-,TRBJ1-6,TRBV7-6,-
CASSLESRGELFF,TGTGCCAGCAGCTTGGAGTCACGGGGGGAGCTGTTTTTT,-,TRBJ2-2,TRBV5-4,-
CAISAGGTGGEQYF,TGTGCCATCAGTGCTGGGGGGACAGGCGGCGAGCAGTACTTC,TRBD1,TRBJ2-7,TRBV10-3,-
CASPDRVEAFF,TGTGCCAGCCCGGACAGGGTTGAAGCTTTCTTT,TRBD1,TRBJ1-1,TRBV2,few
CASSPWTGENEQFF,TGTGCCAGCAGCCCCTGGACAGGGGAGAATGAGCAGTTCTTC,TRBD1,TRBJ2-1,TRBV9,-
CASSPAQGFSEKLFF,TGTGCCAGCTCACCAGCCCAGGGGTTTAGCGAAAAACTGTTTTTT,-,TRBJ1-4,TRBV18,-
CASSLSPRNTYEQYF,TGTGCCAGCAGTTTATCACCCAGAAATACCTACGAGCAGTACTTC,-,TRBJ2-7,TRBV28,-
CATGASVEVPYEQYF,TGTGCCACCGGTGCTAGCGTTGAAGTACCCTACGAGCAGTACTTC,-,TRBJ2-7,TRBV15,once
CASSSPGQGLLEQYF,TGTGCCAGCAGCAGTCCGGGACAGGGGCTTTTGGAGCAGTACTTC,TRBD1,TRBJ2-7,TRBV5-4,-
CSAQTGMNTEAFF,TGCAGCGCCCAGACAGGCATGAACACTGAAGCTTTCTTT,-,TRBJ1-1,TRBV29-1,-
CASSPPRGRAYNEQFF,TGTGCCAGCAGCCCCCCGCGCGGGAGGGCCTACAATGAGCAGTTCTTC,TRBD2,TRBJ2-1,TRBV9,-
CASSLDPRQMNTEAFF,TGTGCCAGCAGCTTGGATCCGAGACAGATGAACACTGAAGCTTTCTTT,-,TRBJ1-1,TRBV5-4,-
CASSPETGGTYGYTF,TGTGCCAGCAGCCCCGAGACAGGGGGGACCTATGGCTACACCTTC,TRBD1,TRBJ1-2,TRBV9,-
CASSSGDYLYNEQFF,TGCGCCAGCAGCTCGGGAGACTACTTATACAATGAGCAGTTCTTC,-,TRBJ2-1,TRBV5-1,-
CATTWRGNNSPLHF,TGTGCCACCACATGGCGAGGGAATAATTCACCCCTCCACTTT,-,TRBJ1-6,TRBV6-5,-
CASSPGTSGNYEQYF,TGCGCCAGCAGCCCCGGGACTAGCGGGAACTACGAGCAGTACTTC,TRBD2,TRBJ2-7,TRBV5-1,once
CASSEAGRYEQYF,TGCGCCAGCAGTGAAGCAGGGAGGTACGAGCAGTACTTC,-,TRBJ2-7,TRBV10-2,-
CATSLGTVNEKLFF,TGTGCCACCAGCCTTGGGACAGTCAATGAAAAACTGTTTTTT,TRBD1,TRBJ1-4,TRBV15,-
CASSPRLAEDTQYF,TGTGCCAGCAGCCCCAGGCTAGCGGAAGATACGCAGTATTTT,TRBD2,TRBJ2-3,TRBV9,-
CASSLEGRGVDEQYF,TGCGCCAGCAGCTTGGAGGGCAGGGGTGTCGATGAGCAGTACTTC,-,TRBJ2-7,TRBV5-1,-
CASSRGTDTQYF,TGTGCCAGCAGCCGCGGAACAGATACGCAGTATTTT,-,TRBJ2-3,TRBV11-3,-
CASSLEGGWNTGELFF,TGTGCCAGCAGCTTGGAGGGTGGATGGAACACCGGGGAGCTGTTTTTT,-,TRBJ2-2,TRBV7-6,-
CASTSSPTDTQYF,TGTGCCAGCACTAGTTCCCCGACAGATACGCAGTATTTT,-,TRBJ2-3,TRBV9,-
CASSHVIGNQPQHF,TGCGCCAGCAGCCATGTCATAGGCAATCAGCCCCAGCATTTT,-,TRBJ1-5,TRBV4-1,-
CASSESTEAFF,TGTGCCAGCAGTGAATCGACTGAAGCTTTCTTT,-,TRBJ1-1,TRBV25-1,-
CASRPSGGHQETQYF,TGTGCCAGCAGACCAAGTGGGGGACACCAAGAGACCCAATACTTC,-,TRBJ2-5,TRBV2,-
CASMRLSTNYGYTF,TGTGCCAGCATGAGACTATCCACTAACTATGGCTACACCTTC,-,TRBJ1-2,TRBV6-6,-
CASSESGGVQPQHF,TGCGCCAGCAGTGAGTCCGGAGGGGTCCAGCCCCAGCATTTT,-,TRBJ1-5,TRBV10-2,few
CASSTRRHLNTEAFF,TGTGCCAGCAGCACCCGAAGACACTTGAACACTGAAGCTTTCTTT,-,TRBJ1-1,TRBV11-2,-
CASSSGLSTDTQYF,TGCGCCAGCAGCTCGGGACTCTCCACAGATACGCAGTATTTT,-,TRBJ2-3,TRBV5-1,-